This T cell receptor beta chain was sequenced during a study of T-cell memory formation after mild COVID-19. Overall study: Largely, the TCR clusters proved donor specific. Study findings and constraints: Later expanders leaned toward CD4+, whereas clones contracting from day 15 to 85 were balanced CD4/CD8.

TCRdb passed the 5' RACE reads through MiXCR, listing each CDR3 protein once. The sample carries more than 150,000 distinct CDR3 sequences, about 18% recorded once. The CDR3 has 13 residues. V dropped 4 bases and J dropped 8 bases, with 15 bases sitting between them. Germline values: CDR1 SGHRS, CDR2 YFSETQ. As to this clonotype: Its antigen remains unidentified.

The sequencing sample was made of PBMCs or a T cell subset sorted from them (not recorded which). V is TRBV5-1 and J is TRBJ1-2, with D tentatively TRBD1 (5 bases). This receptor was obtained from a young man who had mild COVID-19 (a few samples of this study predate the infection). Cell type and time point are not known. The CDR3 DNA sequence: TGCGCCAGCAGCGCCCAGGGAACTGGAGGCTACACCTTC. Translation gives CASSAQGTGGYTF.